The 14 T cell receptor beta chains below were found in one sample sequenced in a study of identical twins. TCRdb reprocessed the 5' RACE reads via MiXCR and lists one record per CDR3 protein. This table holds hundreds of thousands of distinct CDR3 sequences, under 8.5% found once. This sample was shared with a second study, whose subject was yellow fever vaccine responses in identical twins.

The sample was PBMCs. Receptor source: a woman between 18 and 29 years old in good health.

This clonotype was seen a few times. This chain uses TRBV28 with TRBJ2-1; unclear D gene. Trimming removed 8 bases at V and 5 bases at J, with 4 bases between. Germline V gene data show CDR1 as MDHEN and CDR2 as SYDVKM. The CDR3 sequence is 10 residues long. CDR3 sequence reads: CASYDNEQFF. The CDR3 nucleotides read TGTGCCAGCTATGACAATGAGCAGTTCTTC.

This clonotype was counted many times. The rearrangement joins TRBV7-9 to TRBJ2-7; D is possibly TRBD2 (5 bases). The CDR3 is 15 amino acids. Germline V gives CDR1 SEHNR, CDR2 FQNEAQ (reference sequence). V was pared by 0 bases and J by 0 bases, with 9 bases between. CDR3 loop: CASSLAVRVSYEQYF. DNA of the CDR3: TGTGCCAGCAGCTTAGCGGTGCGGGTCTCCTACGAGCAGTACTTC.

This clonotype was picked up many times. The rearrangement uses TRBV6-1 and TRBJ2-1, with 9 bases that match TRBD2. The CDR3 contains 16 residues. Germline CDR1 is MNHNS and CDR2 is SASEGT. The trim removed 7 bases at V and 0 bases at J, leaving 7 bases unmatched. This CDR3 reads CASKGAGGSSYNEQFF. The CDR3 bases are TGTGCCAGCAAGGGAGCGGGGGGAAGCTCCTACAATGAGCAGTTCTTC.

The gene calls are TRBV7-8 and TRBJ2-6; D uncertain. Germline values: CDR1 SGHVS, CDR2 FQNEAQ. This CDR3 is 18 amino acids long. Trimming removed 0 bases from V and 0 bases from J, with 12 bases in between. The DNA for the CDR3 is TGTGCCAGCAGCTTAGCAAGGGCCCGCCTCTCTGGGGCCAACGTCCTGACTTTC. Its translation is CASSLARARLSGANVLTF. Filled out from reference TRBV7-8 and TRBJ2-6, the complete variable domain reads GAGVSQSPRYKVAKRGQDVALRCDPISGHVSLFWYQQALGQGPEFLTYFQNEAQLDKSGLPSDRFFAERPEGSVSTLKIQRTQQEDSAVYLCASSLARARLSGANVLTFGAGSRLTVL.

The rearrangement uses TRBV12-3 or TRBV12-4 and TRBJ2-1; 7 bases agree with TRBD2. This CDR3 region has 18 residues. V dropped 3 bases and J dropped 7; count of bases not matched to a gene: 18. This CDR3 reads CASSLSLVGGGPRNEQFF. The CDR3 DNA sequence: TGTGCCAGCAGTTTGTCCCTAGTCGGGGGAGGGCCGAGAAATGAGCAGTTCTTC.

This chain connects TRBV6-5 to TRBJ1-1; D not resolved. V lost 4 bases, J lost 1 base, and 10 bases lay in between. Germline CDR1 and CDR2: MNHEY and SVGAGI. The CDR3 totals 14 residues. The CDR3 sequence: CASSFVTANTEAFF. In DNA, the CDR3 is TGTGCCAGCAGTTTCGTAACAGCGAACACTGAAGCTTTCTTT.

V is TRBV6-5 and J is TRBJ2-2; TRBD1 matches at 7 bases. CDR3 length: 16 amino acids. The J segment lost 2 bases and the V segment lost 4 bases, leaving 7 bases of the junction unmatched. Germline CDR1 and CDR2: MNHEY and SVGAGI. The CDR3 bases are TGTGCCAGCAGTTGGGGCAGGGGGATCAACACCGGGGAGCTGTTTTTT. Translation: CASSWGRGINTGELFF.

Many counts were recorded for this clonotype. For the CDR3, the DNA is TGTGCCAGCAGCTTAGACGTGGGGAACTACGAGCAGTACTTC. Amino acids: CASSLDVGNYEQYF. This sequence joins TRBV7-6 and TRBJ2-7; no reliable D call. Trimming stripped 1 base from V and 3 bases from J, with 10 bases between. This CDR3 is built from 14 residues. Germline V gene lookup returns CDR1 SGHVS and CDR2 FNYEAQ. Filled out from reference TRBV7-6 and TRBJ2-7, the complete variable domain reads GAGVSQSPRYKVTKRGQDVALRCDPISGHVSLYWYRQALGQGPEFLTYFNYEAQQDKSGLPNDRFSAERPEGSISTLTIQRTEQRDSAMYRCASSLDVGNYEQYFGPGTRLTVT.

The chain has TRBV3-1 and TRBJ1-1; possibly TRBD1 for D (5 bases). The CDR3 sequence is 13 residues long. The germline V gene has CDR1 LGHDT and CDR2 YNNKEL (reference sequence). With 2 bases removed from V and 6 bases from J, the gap between germline ends came to 10 bases. CDR3 loop: CASSQKGTSEAFF. The CDR3 coding sequence is TGTGCCAGCAGCCAAAAAGGGACTTCTGAAGCTTTCTTT.

The sample holds many counts of this clonotype. V usage is TRBV20-1 and J usage is TRBJ2-1; D uncertain. This CDR3 is 12 amino acids long. CDR1 is DFQATT, CDR2 SNEGSKA, per germline (reference sequence). V lost 3 bases and J lost 5, with 8 bases in between. CDR3 nucleotides: TGCAGTGCTAGCGGGTACAACAATGAGCAGTTCTTC. Residues: CSASGYNNEQFF.

This clonotype was seen a few times. The chain uses TRBV10-3 and TRBJ1-5; D unclear. Germline V gene data show CDR1 as ENHRY and CDR2 as SYGVKD. Trimming removed 5 bases from V and 0 bases from J, with 11 bases in between. The CDR3 spans 15 residues. CDR3 in amino acids: CAISNRDDSNQPQHF. CDR3 sequence (DNA): TGTGCCATCAGTAATAGAGACGATAGCAATCAGCCCCAGCATTTT.

This sequence joins TRBV6-2 or TRBV6-3 and TRBJ2-5; the match to TRBD2 covers 9 bases. After removal of 6 bases from V and 3 bases from J, the junction contained 8 bases not matched to a gene. Germline loops: CDR1 MNHEY, CDR2 SVGEGT. The CDR3 is 15 residues long. Here the CDR3 reads CASSRFASGKETQYF. Written as DNA, the CDR3 is TGTGCCAGCAGCCGGTTTGCTAGCGGGAAAGAGACCCAGTACTTC.

The CDR3 protein is CSANDGPEQYF. CDR3 in DNA: TGCAGTGCTAACGACGGACCCGAGCAGTACTTC. The rearrangement joins TRBV20-1 to TRBJ2-7; no definite D call. V gave up 4 bases and J gave up 6 bases, with 10 bases separating them. CDR1 is DFQATT, CDR2 SNEGSKA, per germline (reference sequence). This CDR3 region has 11 residues.

The genes are TRBV10-3 and TRBJ1-1; the D is unclear. Trimming removed 3 bases at V and 1 base at J, with 12 bases between. Germline-derived CDR1 and CDR2 are ENHRY and SYGVKD. The CDR3 length is 15 residues. CDR3 bases: TGTGCCATCAGTGATCCCCTTTTGGAGAACACTGAAGCTTTCTTT. It codes for CAISDPLLENTEAFF.